These 29 T cell receptor beta chains were all obtained from the same sample, sequenced in a study of T-cell reconstitution after alpha-beta-depleted transplantation in children. Preparation of the TCRbeta library used unique molecular identifiers. MiXCR was run by TCRdb on the PCR reads, yielding one entry per CDR3 protein. The table records roughly 100,000 distinct CDR3 sequences, more than 7% of them present only once. Sequences were derived from PBMCs from the stem cell graft donor, sampled from the stem cell graft. Every receptor here comes from a human donor who donated a stem cell graft to a child with congenital amegakaryocytic thrombocytopenia.

In the case of this clonotype: A much bigger clone sits one base away, suggesting this may be a read error. V is TRBV20-1 and J is TRBJ2-1; tentative D call: TRBD2 (6 bases). The CDR3 length is 15 residues. Germline V gene lookup returns CDR1 DFQATT and CDR2 SNEGSKA (reference sequence). The CDR3 sequence: CSATSAGRSYTEQFF. The CDR3 DNA follows: TGCAGTGCTACGTCGGCGGGGCGCTCCTACACTGAGCAGTTCTTC.

This clonotype was seen at least ten times. The rearrangement joins TRBV6-2 or TRBV6-3 to TRBJ2-5; D call uncertain. This CDR3 has 12 residues. Per germline, CDR1 MNHEY and CDR2 SVGEGT. V gave up 8 bases and J gave up 5 bases, with 12 bases separating them. As DNA, the CDR3 is TGTGCCAGCGGCGCCGCTCGGGAGACCCAGTACTTC. The encoded protein is CASGAARETQYF.

This clonotype has ten or more counts. The chain couples TRBV6-5 to TRBJ2-2; 8 positions agree with TRBD2. Germline V gene sequence: CDR1 MNHEY, CDR2 SVGAGI. The CDR3 is made up of 14 amino acids. The trim removed 6 bases at V and 6 bases at J, leaving 6 bases unmatched. CDR3 sequence reads: CASSWTSKAGELFF. The DNA of the CDR3 is TGTGCCAGCAGCTGGACTAGCAAGGCCGGGGAGCTGTTTTTT.

The J gene is TRBJ1-3, the V gene TRBV2; 7 bases fit TRBD1. The CDR3 length is 15 residues. Germline-derived CDR1 and CDR2 are SNHLY and FYNNEI. V shed 5 bases and J 0 bases; nucleotides not matched to a gene: 4. CDR3 amino acids: CASSSGQISGNTIYF. CDR3 in DNA: TGTGCCAGCAGTTCGGGACAGATCTCTGGAAACACCATATATTTT.

This clonotype appeared many times. The chain has TRBV6-1 and TRBJ2-1; 8 bases map to TRBD1. CDR3 size: 15 residues. With V trimmed by 6 bases and J by 8 bases, 12 bases remained unmatched. The germline V gene has CDR1 MNHNS and CDR2 SASEGT. Written as DNA, the CDR3 is TGTGCCAGCAGCGCCTTCAGGGGGCTAGACGATGAGCAGTTCTTC. Protein sequence: CASSAFRGLDDEQFF.

The rearrangement uses TRBV29-1 and TRBJ2-7; TRBD2 agrees at 8 bases. Trimming at V came to 4 bases and at J to 1 base, leaving 3 bases not matched to a gene. Germline V lookup: CDR1 SQVTM, CDR2 ANQGSEA. The CDR3 is 13 amino acids. In nucleotides, the CDR3 is TGCAGCGTTGGACCTAGCGGGTCCTACGAGCAGTACTTC. This codes for CSVGPSGSYEQYF.

This clonotype was detected ten times or more. The chain combines TRBV6-1 with TRBJ2-3; D is perhaps TRBD1 (5 bases). CDR3 length: 17 residues. Germline V gene lookup returns CDR1 MNHNS and CDR2 SASEGT. V dropped 5 bases and J dropped 2 bases, with 20 bases sitting between them. The CDR3 sequence is CASSPTAGKSTTDTQYF. CDR3 nucleotide sequence: TGTGCCAGCAGTCCAACCGCAGGGAAATCTACCACAGATACGCAGTATTTT.

This clonotype has ten or more counts. CDR3 in DNA: TGCAGTGCTATCCTAGCGGGTACAGATACGCAGTATTTT. Translation gives CSAILAGTDTQYF. The chain is built from TRBV20-1 and TRBJ2-3; TRBD2 matches at 8 bases. Trimming took 4 bases from V and 3 from J; bases not matched to a gene: 3. The CDR3 has 13 amino acids. Looked up from germline, CDR1 is DFQATT and CDR2 is SNEGSKA (reference sequence).

Points on this clonotype: With a much larger clone just one base away, this may be a read error. The rearrangement links TRBV7-2 to TRBJ2-2, with D possibly TRBD2 on 6 matching bases. Germline V lookup: CDR1 SGHTA, CDR2 FQGNSA. CDR3 length: 15 amino acids. CDR3 coding DNA: TGTGCCAGCAGCAGATATCAAAGTGGTTCCGGGGGGCTGTTTTTT. The encoded protein is CASSRYQSGSGGLFF.

This clonotype was counted ten times or more. V usage is TRBV18 and J usage is TRBJ1-1; the D gene is possibly TRBD1 (5 bases). The CDR3 is 13 residues long. V was clipped by 3 bases and J by 2 bases, with 7 bases between them. Germline V gene lookup returns CDR1 KGHSH and CDR2 LQKENI. CDR3 coding DNA: TGTGCCAGCTCACCCGGGACCAACACTGAAGCTTTCTTT. The encoded protein is CASSPGTNTEAFF.

This clonotype was detected a few times. The chain couples TRBV7-2 to TRBJ1-4; D remains ambiguous. Germline CDR1 is SGHTA and CDR2 is FQGNSA. The V end lost 4 bases, the J end lost 2 bases, and 11 bases lay between the germline ends. This CDR3 is 15 amino acids long. The CDR3 coding sequence is TGTGCCAGCAGCTCCACGGGAGGCACTAATGAAAAACTGTTTTTT. Translated, it gives CASSSTGGTNEKLFF.

As concerns this clonotype: A much larger clone is a single base away; this may be a read error. The V call is TRBV5-4, the J call TRBJ1-5, with D unresolved. CDR1 SGHNT and CDR2 YYREEE come from the germline V gene (reference sequence). The CDR3 is made up of 14 amino acids. V was shortened by 4 bases and J by 6 bases, with 14 bases between the two germline ends. CDR3 protein: CASSPWLRGQPQHF. DNA for the CDR3: TGTGCCAGCAGCCCTTGGCTCCGTGGTCAGCCCCAGCATTTT. Complete variable domain (other parts from reference TRBV5-4 and TRBJ1-5): ETGVTQSPTHLIKTRGQQVTLRCSSQSGHNTVSWYQQALGQGPQFIFQYYREEENGRGNFPPRFSGLQFPNYSSELNVNALELDDSALYLCASSPWLRGQPQHFGDGTRLSIL.

This clonotype was counted at least ten times. V usage is TRBV20-1 and J usage is TRBJ1-2; 8 bases fit TRBD1. Germline V CDR1 and CDR2: DFQATT, SNEGSKA (reference sequence). V lost 6 bases to trimming and J lost 4 bases; unmatched junction nucleotides: 4. The CDR3 loop spans 12 amino acids. CDR3 nucleotides: TGCAGTGCGACCGGACAGGGCTATGGCTACACCTTC. Its protein product is CSATGQGYGYTF.

V and J are TRBV10-3 and TRBJ1-2; 7 bases fit TRBD1. The ends lost 0 bases at V and 5 bases at J; junction bases unmatched: 3. The V gene's germline CDR1 is ENHRY and CDR2 SYGVKD. The CDR3 totals 14 residues. The CDR3 nucleotides read TGTGCCATCAGTGAGTCTAGGGGGCAGTATGGCTACACCTTC. Translating gives CAISESRGQYGYTF.

There are many counts of this clonotype. The V and J genes are TRBV20-1 and TRBJ2-3, with 11 nucleotides matching TRBD2. Germline CDR1 DFQATT, CDR2 SNEGSKA (reference sequence). The CDR3 covers 16 residues. V shed 2 bases and J 2 bases; nucleotides not matched to a gene: 6. The CDR3 nucleotides read TGCAGTGCTAGATCTCTAGCGGGGGGAGTCACAGATACGCAGTATTTT. Amino acids: CSARSLAGGVTDTQYF.

This clonotype was seen many times. V gene TRBV20-1 combines with J gene TRBJ2-1; D is undetermined. CDR1 and CDR2 from the germline V gene are DFQATT and SNEGSKA (reference sequence). With 1 base removed from V and 5 bases from J, the gap between germline ends came to 6 bases. The CDR3 covers 12 residues. CDR3 protein: CSARGLNNEQFF. The CDR3 DNA sequence: TGCAGTGCTAGAGGCCTCAACAATGAGCAGTTCTTC.

There are many counts of this clonotype. This chain joins TRBV6-6 and TRBJ2-5; D unresolved. Germline values: CDR1 MNHNY, CDR2 SVGAGI (reference sequence). Trimming cost V 6 bases and J 5 bases, with 13 bases left between them. CDR3 length: 13 amino acids. This CDR3 reads CASSRTRSETQYF. CDR3 DNA sequence: TGTGCCAGCAGCCGTACCAGGTCCGAGACCCAGTACTTC.

The table lists this clonotype with many counts. The CDR3 loop is CSARVRGLDTQYF. The CDR3 nucleotides read TGCAGTGCTAGAGTTCGGGGTCTAGATACGCAGTATTTT. The V call is TRBV20-1, the J call TRBJ2-3; tentative D call: TRBD2 (5 bases). Trimming took off 1 base at V and 5 bases at J, with 10 bases between the two ends. CDR3 length equals 13 residues. Germline values: CDR1 DFQATT, CDR2 SNEGSKA (reference sequence).

The chain uses TRBV5-1 and TRBJ1-2; D might be TRBD1 (6 bases). Between the trimmed V and J ends, which lost 0 bases and 7 bases, there was a span of 16 bases. The length of the CDR3 is 15 residues. Germline assignment: CDR1 SGHRS and CDR2 YFSETQ. DNA of the CDR3: TGCGCCAGCAGCTTGGCGTCAGGGGCGATCGGTGGCTACACCTTC. It yields the protein CASSLASGAIGGYTF. The variable domain in full, completed from reference TRBV5-1 and TRBJ1-2, reads KAGVTQTPRYLIKTRGQQVTLSCSPISGHRSVSWYQQTPGQGLQFLFEYFSETQRNKGNFPGRFSGRQFSNSRSEMNVSTLELGDSALYLCASSLASGAIGGYTFGSGTRLTVV.

This clonotype occurred many times. One end of the junction is discordant with germline, which a read error may explain. This chain links TRBV27 with TRBJ1-5, with D possibly being TRBD1 (6 bases). The CDR3 extends over 10 amino acids. Germline CDR1 is MNHEY and CDR2 is SMNVEV (reference sequence). This CDR3 is CASSEQGARF. The DNA for the CDR3 is TGTGCCAGCAGTGAACAGGGTGCTCGTTTT.

This clonotype was counted many times. The chain carries TRBV20-1 and TRBJ1-2; D perhaps matches TRBD1 (5 bases). The V end lost 3 bases, the J end lost 5 bases, and 13 bases lay between the germline ends. CDR3 length equals 13 residues. Looked up from germline, CDR1 is DFQATT and CDR2 is SNEGSKA (reference sequence). The CDR3 loop reads CSASGGRGYGYTF. CDR3 in DNA: TGCAGTGCTAGTGGGGGAAGGGGATATGGCTACACCTTC.

The table lists this clonotype with a few counts. The chain is built from TRBV7-2 and TRBJ1-2, with D possibly matching TRBD1 (5 bases). V lost 5 bases and J lost 8, with 15 bases in between. CDR1 is SGHTA, CDR2 FQGNSA, per germline. This CDR3 is 13 amino acids long. The CDR3 nucleotides read TGTGCCAGCAGCCCACGGACAATGGGAGGCTACACCTTC. It specifies CASSPRTMGGYTF.

This clonotype was counted a few times. The J gene is TRBJ1-2, the V gene TRBV6-2 or TRBV6-3; maybe TRBD1 (6 bases). V dropped 5 bases and J dropped 2 bases, with 12 bases sitting between them. Germline V gene data show CDR1 as MNHEY and CDR2 as SVGEGT. This CDR3 is 14 amino acids long. The CDR3, as DNA: TGTGCCAGCAGTCAGACAGGAAGGAACTATGGCTACACCTTC. This encodes CASSQTGRNYGYTF.

This clonotype was found a few times. The V call is TRBV3-1, the J call TRBJ1-4, with 8 bases matching TRBD1. The CDR3 consists of 16 residues. V gave up 7 bases and J gave up 5 bases; unmatched junction bases: 12. The germline gives CDR1 LGHDT, CDR2 YNNKEL (reference sequence). The CDR3 sequence: CASTRGLYVINEKLFF. The CDR3 nucleotides are TGTGCCAGCACCAGGGGGCTGTACGTCATCAATGAAAAACTGTTTTTT.

This clonotype was seen ten or more times. The chain carries TRBV6-5 and TRBJ2-5; 11 bases align to TRBD2. Germline V gives CDR1 MNHEY, CDR2 SVGAGI. The CDR3 contains 17 residues. J was trimmed by 4 bases and V by 2 bases; bases with no gene match: 9. The DNA for the CDR3 is TGTGCCAGCAGTTACGGGGTAGCGGGAGGGATTGGAGAGACCCAGTACTTC. This translates into CASSYGVAGGIGETQYF.

This clonotype showed up many times. This rearrangement joins TRBV7-2 to TRBJ2-5, with D perhaps TRBD1 or TRBD2 (5 bases each). CDR3 length equals 13 residues. CDR1 SGHTA and CDR2 FQGNSA come from the germline V gene. The V end was cut by 3 bases, the J end by 5 bases, with 10 bases between. The CDR3 DNA reads as TGTGCCAGCAGCTTGGTGAGGGGTGAGACCCAGTACTTC. It specifies CASSLVRGETQYF.

This clonotype was seen repeatedly, ten times or more. This sequence joins TRBV6-2 or TRBV6-3 and TRBJ2-1, with D hard to call. V was trimmed by 6 bases and J by 10 bases, leaving 10 bases between them. Germline V gene lookup returns CDR1 MNHEY and CDR2 SVGEGT. The CDR3 runs 11 residues. The CDR3 bases are TGTGCCAGCAGGACCTTTGGGGAGCAGTTCTTC. Translation: CASRTFGEQFF.

This clonotype appeared many times. This rearrangement joins TRBV7-9 to TRBJ1-1; D not certain. V was cut by 5 bases and J by 5 bases, with 9 bases left in between. The germline CDR1 and CDR2 sequences are SEHNR and FQNEAQ (reference sequence). This CDR3 contains 12 residues. The CDR3 sequence: CASSPLGTEAFF. The CDR3 nucleotides read TGTGCCAGCAGCCCTCTCGGGACTGAAGCTTTCTTT.

This clonotype was counted at least ten times. The chain carries TRBV12-3 or TRBV12-4 and TRBJ1-1, with 8 positions matching TRBD1. This CDR3 is built from 15 residues. V lost 3 bases and J lost 1; bases outside the gene matches: 4. Written as DNA, the CDR3 is TGTGCCAGCAGTTTTTGGACAGGGAAGAACACTGAAGCTTTCTTT. Protein sequence: CASSFWTGKNTEAFF.